The clone carrying this T cell receptor beta chain was picked up one time. The sample originates from a study of blood T cell repertoires in COVID-19. Study-level information: From T cells, B-cell-depleted T cells, or PBMCs came the material, which was cDNA or gDNA.

The method was immunoSEQ multiplex PCR; TCRdb's version includes in-frame clones alone and lacks a portion of them. The sample holds roughly 200,000 clones, roughly 83% seen once. Germline-derived CDR1 and CDR2 are SEHNR and FQNEAQ (reference sequence). The CDR3 has 14 residues. V lost 6 bases and J lost 2, with 14 bases in between. The source material was peripheral blood. This chain joins TRBV7-9 and TRBJ2-7; no definite D call. The sequence derives from a woman between 35 and 50 years old with COVID-19, enrolled during active disease. CDR3 DNA: TGTGCCAGCAGGGAAGGCGGCAGTCCCTACGAGCAGTACTTC. As protein: CASREGGSPYEQYF.